This record looks at one TCR beta chain sequence and its context. This record belongs to a study of Ad26.COV2.S vaccination and SARS-CoV-2 variants. Treatment in this sample: around 19 received Ad26.COV2.S at low or high dose, single or two shots; roughly five received placebo; per-sample allocation not given. Sampling was done on day 63 after the first vaccine or placebo injection. V lost 3 bases, J lost 9 bases, and 7 bases stayed unmatched. This CDR3 contains 16 residues. Germline assignment: CDR1 KGHDR and CDR2 SFDVKD. Sequenced by immunoSEQ multiplex PCR; TCRdb stores in-frame clones only, minus some. The repertoire holds about 680,000 clones, with roughly nine tenths as singletons.

This receptor was taken from a person between 18 and 60 years old who received the Ad26.COV2.S COVID-19 vaccine or a placebo. Source: peripheral blood, taken in a trial of Ad26.COV2.S vaccine versus placebo. The chain is built from TRBV24-1 and TRBJ2-1, with 13 bases lining up with TRBD2. Written as DNA, the CDR3 is TGTGCCACCAGTGATAGCGGACTAGCGGGAGTAGGTGAGCAGTTCTTC. Its protein is CATSDSGLAGVGEQFF.